This T cell receptor beta chain was retrieved from a study of T-cell reconstitution after alpha-beta-depleted transplantation in children. It was with unique molecular identifiers that the TCRbeta library was prepared. TCRdb passed the PCR reads through MiXCR, listing each CDR3 protein once. In the table there are some 350,000 distinct CDR3 sequences, around a tenth of which are singletons. This clonotype was detected a few times. The CDR3 length is 13 residues. Germline V gives CDR1 ENHRY, CDR2 SYGVKD. V gave up 10 bases and J gave up 3 bases; unmatched junction bases: 6. Sequencing used PBMCs from the stem cell graft donor, obtained from the stem cell graft. The gene calls are TRBV10-3 and TRBJ1-1; TRBD1 matches at 9 bases. The sequence derives from a human donor who donated a stem cell graft to a child with acute lymphoblastic leukemia. The CDR3 DNA reads as TGTGCCACGCTACAGGGGGCTTACACTGAAGCTTTCTTT. This codes for CATLQGAYTEAFF.